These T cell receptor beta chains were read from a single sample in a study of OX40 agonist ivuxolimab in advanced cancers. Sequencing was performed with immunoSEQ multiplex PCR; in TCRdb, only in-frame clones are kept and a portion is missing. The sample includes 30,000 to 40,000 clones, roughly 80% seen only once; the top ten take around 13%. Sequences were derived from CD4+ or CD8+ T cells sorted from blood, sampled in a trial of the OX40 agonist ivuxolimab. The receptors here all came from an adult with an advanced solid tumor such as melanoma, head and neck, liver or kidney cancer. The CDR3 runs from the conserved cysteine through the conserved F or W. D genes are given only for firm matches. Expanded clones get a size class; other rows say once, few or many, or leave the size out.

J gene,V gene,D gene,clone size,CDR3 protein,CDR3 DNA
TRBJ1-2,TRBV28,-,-,CASLGGGGYGYTF,TGTGCCAGCCTCGGAGGGGGAGGCTATGGCTACACCTTC
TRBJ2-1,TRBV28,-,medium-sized,CASSLGGAAGIYEQFF,TGTGCCAGCAGTTTAGGAGGTGCGGCAGGAATCTATGAGCAGTTCTTC
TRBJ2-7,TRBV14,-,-,CASSRAGGYYEQYF,TGTGCCAGCAGCCGGGCAGGGGGGTACTACGAGCAGTACTTC
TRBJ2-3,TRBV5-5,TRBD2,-,CASSMGLAGSTDTQYF,TGTGCCAGCAGCATGGGACTAGCGGGGAGCACAGATACGCAGTATTTT
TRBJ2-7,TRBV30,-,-,CAWSPGHYEQYF,TGTGCCTGGAGCCCCGGACACTACGAGCAGTACTTC
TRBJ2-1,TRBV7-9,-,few,CASSLAGGQIVF,TGTGCCAGCAGCTTAGCGGGCGGCCAAATAGTCTTC
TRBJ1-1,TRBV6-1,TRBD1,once,CASSVDRGGTEAFF,TGTGCCAGCAGTGTTGACAGGGGGGGCACTGAAGCTTTCTTT
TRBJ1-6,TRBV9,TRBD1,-,CASSVGGTGPSPLHF,TGTGCCAGCAGCGTAGGGGGGACAGGGCCTTCACCCCTCCACTTT
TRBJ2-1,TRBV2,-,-,CASSFYVNEQFF,TGTGCCAGCAGCTTCTATGTTAATGAGCAGTTCTTC
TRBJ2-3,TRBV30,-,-,CAWRDRSLSTDTQYF,TGTGCCTGGAGAGATCGCTCACTCAGCACAGATACGCAGTATTTT
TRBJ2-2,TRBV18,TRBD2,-,CASSPGTSGTGELFF,TGTGCCAGCTCACCCGGGACTAGCGGGACCGGGGAGCTGTTTTTT
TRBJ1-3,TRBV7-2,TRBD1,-,CASSRRTGGADTIYF,TGTGCCAGCAGCCGGCGGACAGGGGGCGCGGACACCATATATTTT
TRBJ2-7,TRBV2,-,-,CASSTGTYEQYF,TGTGCCAGCAGTACGGGCACCTACGAGCAGTACTTC
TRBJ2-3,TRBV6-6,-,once,CASRQGLFTDTQYF,TGTGCCAGCAGACAGGGACTCTTCACAGATACGCAGTATTTT
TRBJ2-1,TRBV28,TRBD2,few,CASRGGVKLAGAGNEQFF,TGTGCCAGCAGGGGAGGGGTCAAACTAGCGGGAGCGGGGAATGAGCAGTTCTTC
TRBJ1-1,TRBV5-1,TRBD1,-,CASSRTGTNTEAFF,TGCGCCAGCAGCCGGACAGGGACGAACACTGAAGCTTTCTTT
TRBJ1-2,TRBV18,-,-,CASSPDGISATYGYTF,TGTGCCAGCTCACCCGACGGAATCTCGGCAACCTATGGCTACACCTTC
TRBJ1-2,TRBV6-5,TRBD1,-,CASSFTGGYGYTF,TGTGCCAGCAGTTTTACAGGGGGATATGGCTACACCTTC
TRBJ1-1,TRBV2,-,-,CASSEGVMNTEAFF,TGTGCCAGCAGTGAGGGCGTCATGAACACTGAAGCTTTCTTT
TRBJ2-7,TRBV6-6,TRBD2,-,CASRTLAAGSYEQYF,TGTGCCAGCAGAACACTAGCGGCCGGCTCCTACGAGCAGTACTTC
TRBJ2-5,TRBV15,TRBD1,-,CATSRDRGLGETQYF,TGTGCCACCAGCAGGGACAGGGGTTTGGGCGAGACCCAGTACTTC
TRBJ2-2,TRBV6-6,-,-,CASSYTSGELFF,TGTGCCAGCAGTTACACGTCCGGGGAGCTGTTTTTT
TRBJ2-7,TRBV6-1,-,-,CASSEQGLGEQYF,TGTGCCAGCAGTGAACAAGGCCTGGGGGAGCAGTACTTC
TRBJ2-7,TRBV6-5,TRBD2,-,CASSRGGVPYEQYF,TGTGCCAGCAGCCGGGGAGGGGTTCCGTACGAGCAGTACTTC
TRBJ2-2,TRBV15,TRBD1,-,CATSSAGTGGRGELFF,TGTGCCACCAGCAGCGCCGGGACAGGGGGACGCGGGGAGCTGTTTTTT
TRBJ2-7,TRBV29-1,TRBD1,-,CSVRPRDRGPYEQYF,TGCAGCGTTCGTCCCCGGGACAGGGGCCCCTACGAGCAGTACTTC
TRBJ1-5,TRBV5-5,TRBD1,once,CASSLEQGRNQPQHF,TGTGCCAGCAGCTTAGAACAGGGGAGGAATCAGCCCCAGCATTTT
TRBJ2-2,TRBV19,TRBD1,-,CASSTRTGSTGELFF,TGTGCCAGTAGTACTCGGACAGGGAGCACCGGGGAGCTGTTTTTT
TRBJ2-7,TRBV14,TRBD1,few,CASSPQGISYEQYF,TGTGCCAGCAGCCCACAGGGGATTTCCTACGAGCAGTACTTC
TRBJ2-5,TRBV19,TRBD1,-,CASRQGSETQYF,TGTGCCAGTAGACAGGGGAGCGAGACCCAGTACTTC
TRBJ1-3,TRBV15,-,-,CATSRAGTPSGNTIYF,TGTGCCACCAGCAGAGCCGGGACACCGTCTGGAAACACCATATATTTT
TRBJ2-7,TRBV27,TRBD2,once,CASSSLAGSIYEQYF,TGTGCCAGCAGTTCTCTAGCGGGCTCAATCTACGAGCAGTACTTC
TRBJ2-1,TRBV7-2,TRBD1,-,CASSPDRVNEQFF,TGTGCCAGCAGCCCGGACAGGGTCAATGAGCAGTTCTTC
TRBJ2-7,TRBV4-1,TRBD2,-,CANSQVLGLAGGDHF,TGCGCCAACAGCCAAGTCCTGGGACTAGCGGGAGGGGACCACTTC
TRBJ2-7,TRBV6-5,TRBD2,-,CASTLLLAGGEQYF,TGTGCCAGCACCTTACTACTAGCGGGAGGCGAGCAGTACTTC
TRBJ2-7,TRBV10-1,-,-,CASSEAGYEQYF,TGCGCCAGCAGTGAGGCGGGCTACGAGCAGTACTTC
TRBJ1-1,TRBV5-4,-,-,CASSSASGGNTEAFF,TGTGCCAGCAGCTCGGCCTCTGGGGGGAACACTGAAGCTTTCTTT
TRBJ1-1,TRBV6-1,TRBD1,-,CASSETGGAVRAFF,TGTGCCAGCAGTGAAACAGGGGGCGCCGTCCGAGCTTTCTTT
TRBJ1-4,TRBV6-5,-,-,CASSYDKGKLFF,TGTGCCAGCAGTTACGACAAGGGAAAACTGTTTTTT
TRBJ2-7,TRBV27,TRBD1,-,CASSWEGGPYEQYF,TGTGCCAGCAGTTGGGAAGGGGGCCCCTACGAGCAGTACTTC
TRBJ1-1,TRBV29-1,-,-,CSVENWPGKSDTEAFF,TGCAGCGTTGAAAATTGGCCAGGGAAGAGTGACACTGAAGCTTTCTTT
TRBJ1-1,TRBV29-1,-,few,CSGGQTNTEAFF,TGCAGTGGAGGACAGACGAACACTGAAGCTTTCTTT
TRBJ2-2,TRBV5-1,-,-,CASSRTDANTGELFF,TGCGCCAGCAGCCGGACAGACGCGAACACCGGGGAGCTGTTTTTT
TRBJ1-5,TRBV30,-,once,CAWSRGKNQPQHF,TGTGCCTGGAGTCGGGGGAAAAATCAGCCCCAGCATTTT
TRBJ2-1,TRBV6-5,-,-,CASRDLSSYNEQFF,TGTGCCAGCAGGGACTTGAGCTCCTACAATGAGCAGTTCTTC
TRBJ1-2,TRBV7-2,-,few,CASSSDKGPYGYTF,TGTGCCAGCAGCTCGGACAAGGGCCCTTATGGCTACACCTTC
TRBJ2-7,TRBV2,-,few,CAISDIYEQYF,TGTGCCATCTCGGACATCTACGAGCAGTACTTC
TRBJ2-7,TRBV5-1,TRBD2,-,CASSPQPGGSGEQYF,TGCGCCAGCAGCCCCCAGCCAGGCGGGAGCGGCGAGCAGTACTTC
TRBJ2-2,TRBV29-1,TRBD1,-,CSAEGPGGYTGELFF,TGCAGCGCCGAAGGGCCAGGGGGCTACACCGGGGAGCTGTTTTTT
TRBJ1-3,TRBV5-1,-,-,CASSSNSGNTIYF,TGCGCCAGCAGCTCTAACTCCGGAAACACCATATATTTT
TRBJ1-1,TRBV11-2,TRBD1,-,CASSLEGRGGEAFF,TGTGCCAGCAGCTTAGAGGGCAGGGGGGGTGAAGCTTTCTTT
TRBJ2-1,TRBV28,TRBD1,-,CASTTRDRVDEQFF,TGTGCCAGCACTACCCGGGACAGGGTCGATGAGCAGTTCTTC
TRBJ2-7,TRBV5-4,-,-,CASSFQGPEGYEQYF,TGTGCCAGCAGCTTTCAGGGACCTGAGGGCTACGAGCAGTACTTC
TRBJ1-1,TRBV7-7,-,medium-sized,CASSLIEGTEAFF,TGTGCTAGCAGCCTCATCGAGGGAACTGAAGCTTTCTTT
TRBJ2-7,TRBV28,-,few,CASRVGVSLREQYF,TGTGCCAGCAGGGTTGGAGTGAGCCTACGGGAGCAGTACTTC
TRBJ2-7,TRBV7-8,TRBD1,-,CASSDTGGGPYEQYF,TGTGCCAGCAGCGACACAGGGGGAGGTCCCTACGAGCAGTACTTC
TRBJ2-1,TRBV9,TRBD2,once,CASSVVSGSTIYNEQFF,TGTGCCAGCAGCGTAGTAAGCGGGAGCACCATCTACAATGAGCAGTTCTTC
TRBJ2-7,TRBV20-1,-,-,CSARSYEQYF,TGCAGTGCTCGGTCCTACGAGCAGTACTTC